This T cell receptor (beta chain) comes out of a study of blood T cell repertoires in COVID-19. Study-level background: Donors in the United States, Italy and Spain gave samples during acute or convalescent COVID-19. T cells, B-cell-depleted T cells, or PBMCs provided the cDNA or gDNA that served as material.

Original processing methods: Researchers report that nucleated cell counts were estimated from reference gene primer amplification. TCRdb's table, derived via immunoSEQ multiplex PCR, lists solely in-frame clones and lacks some. V and J calls and clone size are as listed in that table; D and trimming were resolved from the DNA. The repertoire includes approximately 300,000 clones, roughly 84% of them detected once, and 1% sits in the top ten. The clonotype originates from a man aged 50 to 60 with active or convalescent COVID-19. Sample: peripheral blood.

In DNA, the CDR3 is TGCGCCAGCAGCTTGACAGGGATCCGGGACGAGCAGTACTTC. Translating gives CASSLTGIRDEQYF. The chain has TRBV5-1 and TRBJ2-7, with D possibly matching TRBD1 (6 bases). The CDR3 spans 14 residues. Germline CDR1 and CDR2: SGHRS and YFSETQ. Trimming shortened V by 1 base and J by 5 bases, and 13 bases separated the two germline ends.